These T cell receptor beta chains were read from a single sample in a study of T cells expressing NK-cell markers. TCRdb reanalyzed the 5' RACE reads, giving one entry per CDR3 protein sequence and no DNA. In total, the table holds over 350,000 distinct CDR3 sequences. Sequenced sample: blood T cells: a sorted CD56 or NKG2C T cell subset, CD4+ or CD8+ T cells, or bulk PBMC T cells (not recorded which). The receptors derive from a woman aged 50 to 65 in good health. Each CDR3 is given with its conserved first and last residue. Fields, in order: V gene, J gene, CDR3 protein.

>TRBV25-1|TRBJ1-2
CASSRSAGTGGYGYTF
>TRBV20-1|TRBJ2-1
CSASGRLAGLRSYNEQFF
>TRBV10-3|TRBJ2-1
CAITDDKTSRSGEQFF
>TRBV18|TRBJ2-2
CASSPSESNTGELFF
>TRBV5-1|TRBJ1-1
CASSPGDREAFF
>TRBV6-6|TRBJ2-7
CASSGLALSYEQYF
>TRBV5-1|TRBJ2-7
CASSGGRSYEQYF
>TRBV5-1|TRBJ2-7
CASSWSQSYEQYF
>TRBV5-1|TRBJ1-2
CASSLLDGGSGGLYGYTF
>TRBV15|TRBJ2-1
CATSSPLVNEQFF
>TRBV20-1|TRBJ2-3
CSAASSSTDTQYF
>TRBV12-3/TRBV12-4|TRBJ2-1
CASSFDGRSYDEQFF
>TRBV11-2|TRBJ1-4
CASSLVGRPMELFF
>TRBV5-1|TRBJ2-3
CASSKPGLAGGPSDTQYF
>TRBV29-1|TRBJ1-1
CSVGGGSEAFF
>TRBV7-9|TRBJ1-1
CASSLRGGSGNTEAFF
>TRBV10-2|TRBJ1-5
CASSDRGYNQPQHF
>TRBV5-1|TRBJ2-5
CASTSDGETQYF
>TRBV12-3/TRBV12-4|TRBJ1-2
CASSDSGQGANYGYTF
>TRBV12-3/TRBV12-4|TRBJ2-7
CASSLGARSYEQYF
>TRBV5-1|TRBJ2-3
CASKGSGFTDTQYF
>TRBV6-5|TRBJ1-6
CASSSGLLNSPLHF
>TRBV2|TRBJ2-5
CASSAGIAAQETQYF
>TRBV15|TRBJ1-2
CATSREDRRNYGYTF
>TRBV10-3|TRBJ2-5
CAISEPAEDGETQYF
>TRBV3-1|TRBJ2-3
CASSRLGAGSADTQYF
>TRBV10-3|TRBJ2-7
CAISTGGRASYEQYF
>TRBV5-1|TRBJ2-2
CASSPPRAGTGELFF
>TRBV7-2|TRBJ2-3
CASSLRSRAASTDTQYF
>TRBV2|TRBJ2-3
CASSDSSGRSDTQYF
>TRBV20-1|TRBJ2-1
CSARPNSGSSYNEQFF
>TRBV19|TRBJ2-1
CASSLDPVSSYNEQFF
>TRBV15|TRBJ2-2
CATSRDPTGELFF
>TRBV5-1|TRBJ2-3
CASSGGRILDTQYF
>TRBV10-2|TRBJ2-7
CASSPTGTGTSLVYEQYF
>TRBV5-1|TRBJ2-5
CASSLAWREVGQETQYF
>TRBV18|TRBJ2-2
CASSPPEGTGELFF
>TRBV12-3/TRBV12-4|TRBJ2-2
CASSSEGAPFANTGELFF
>TRBV5-1|TRBJ2-3
CASSLLTTTDTQYF